This TCR beta chain was sequenced in a study of shared clonotypes between healthy human individuals. Per the germline V gene, CDR1 is SGHAT and CDR2 is FQNNGV. The J segment lost 6 bases and the V segment lost 3 bases, leaving 12 bases of the junction unmatched. This CDR3 spans 17 amino acids. Profiling relied on immunoSEQ multiplex PCR, and the TCRdb table lists in-frame clones only, not all of them. The table includes nearly 1,000,000 clones, over 75% detected once. All donors qualified as healthy HIV-negative adults and had experienced no recent acute infections or vaccinations. The specimen sequenced was memory CD4+ T cells sorted from blood. The subset denotes: CD45RA-negative fraction. This clonotype was obtained from a man younger than 35 in good health. The chain combines TRBV11-2 with TRBJ2-2; TRBD2 aligns across 8 bases. In DNA form, the CDR3 reads TGTGCCAGCAGCTTCGGGAAACGGGAGGGGCTCGCCGGGGAGCTGTTTTTT. It yields the protein CASSFGKREGLAGELFF. The full variable domain, rest sourced from reference TRBV11-2 and TRBJ2-2, is EAGVAQSPRYKIIEKRQSVAFWCNPISGHATLYWYQQILGQGPKLLIQFQNNGVVDDSQLPKDRFSAERLKGVDSTLKIQPAKLEDSAVYLCASSFGKREGLAGELFFGEGSRLTVL.